This TCR beta chain was identified during a study of metastatic and nonmetastatic thyroid tumors. This clone was seen repeatedly, ten times or more. Just one base apart from a much larger clone, this may be a read error. TCRdb re-clonotyped the PCR reads via MiXCR. This table holds 30,000 to 35,000 clones, 21% found once. The CDR3 loop spans 16 amino acids. Germline CDR1 is WNHNN and CDR2 is SYGVQD (reference sequence). Deletions cut 1 base from V and 0 bases from J, with 9 bases between. No treatment of any kind had been given to any patient before thyroid surgery. Sequencing was carried out using tumor tissue. The chain uses TRBV10-1 and TRBJ2-2; D ambiguous. The TCR comes from a male donor with papillary thyroid cancer or a benign thyroid nodule (not recorded which). Some clones in this sample may be carry-over from other donors' samples. The CDR3 reads CASSEYPSANTGELFF. The DNA of the CDR3 is TGCGCCAGCAGTGAGTACCCGTCCGCGAACACCGGGGAGCTGTTTTTT.